The T cell receptor (beta chain) described here comes from a study of blood T cell repertoires in COVID-19. Study details: In each case, the material was cDNA or gDNA derived from T cells, B-cell-depleted T cells, or PBMCs.

The CDR3 covers 17 residues. V trimming: 0 bases; J trimming: 2 bases; junction bases outside the gene matches: 7. Germline V lookup: CDR1 LGHNA, CDR2 YSLEER. Clinical history as reported by participants underpinned cohort assignment. This clone was counted between two and nine times. Original handling: Reference gene primer amplification in the assay estimated nucleated cell counts. Repertoires were generated with immunoSEQ multiplex PCR, while TCRdb's copy carries only in-frame clones and drops some. The DNA was the basis for D and trimming; V, J and clone size are from that table. The sample holds fewer than 350,000 clones, more than 75% seen once.

V usage is TRBV4-3 and J usage is TRBJ2-5, with 9 bases that match TRBD2. The sequence derives from a woman aged 40 to 50 with acute COVID-19. The sample consisted of PBMCs or T cells enriched from blood (not recorded which). DNA of the CDR3: TGCGCCAGCAGCCAAGATAGGGCGGGAGGGCCTCAAGAGACCCAGTACTTC. This gives the protein CASSQDRAGGPQETQYF.